This T cell receptor beta chain was obtained from a study of cytomegalovirus exposure and HLA in healthy donors. Generated by immunoSEQ multiplex PCR, the TCRdb table keeps only in-frame clones and is missing some. The table lists some 110,000 clones, about 86% of them singletons. From germline, CDR1 is MNHNS and CDR2 SASEGT. The CDR3 extends over 14 amino acids. The V end lost 6 bases, the J end lost 0 bases, and 11 bases lay between the germline ends. The clonotype was recovered from a woman in her late teens or twenties in good health and CMV-seropositive. Sequencing was performed on PBMCs. J is TRBJ1-1 and V is TRBV6-1; unclear D gene. In DNA, the CDR3 is TGTGCCAGCAGCCTAACAACAGTGAACACTGAAGCTTTCTTT. Amino acids: CASSLTTVNTEAFF.